The 23 T cell receptor beta chains below come from one sample, sequenced in a study of blood T cells in healthy people across ages. It was with a sample-barcoded 5' primer and a J-beta primer mix that a second PCR of about 7 to 12 cycles was run. Using its own MiXCR run on the 5' RACE reads, TCRdb lists one record per CDR3 protein. The sample contains about 1.4 million distinct CDR3 sequences, 59% of which appear only once. The material sequenced was blood. These receptors all come from a man younger than 35 in good health.

The J gene is TRBJ2-1, the V gene TRBV9; 12 positions match TRBD2. With V trimmed by 4 bases and J by 8 bases, 13 bases remained unmatched. The CDR3 has 17 amino acids. CDR1 SGDLS and CDR2 YYNGEE come from the germline V gene. CDR3 nucleotides: TGTGCCAGCAGCCGTAGATCCCTAGCGGGGGGGAAGGATGAGCAGTTCTTC. Its translation: CASSRRSLAGGKDEQFF.

This chain connects TRBV28 to TRBJ1-1, with unresolved D. Germline V CDR1 and CDR2: MDHEN, SYDVKM. The length of the CDR3 is 13 residues. Trimming shortened V by 5 bases and J by 1 base, and 8 bases separated the two germline ends. The DNA for the CDR3 is TGTGCCAGCAGTGGGTTAGCGAACACTGAAGCTTTCTTT. It specifies CASSGLANTEAFF.

This clonotype was observed a handful of times. V and J are TRBV27 and TRBJ1-6; 10 bases agree with TRBD1. CDR3 length equals 15 residues. Germline CDR1 and CDR2: MNHEY and SMNVEV (reference sequence). V trimming: 3 bases; J trimming: 9 bases; junction bases outside the gene matches: 5. CDR3 amino acids: CASSLAGTGVSPLHF. The CDR3 DNA reads TGTGCCAGCAGTTTGGCCGGGACAGGGGTTTCACCCCTCCACTTT.

The gene calls are TRBV5-1 and TRBJ2-1; TRBD2 matches at 7 bases. V trimming: 3 bases; J trimming: 8 bases; junction bases outside the gene matches: 8. This CDR3 region has 14 residues. CDR1 and CDR2 (germline): SGHRS, YFSETQ. The CDR3 reads CASSWGGNRHEQFF. CDR3 sequence (DNA): TGCGCCAGCAGCTGGGGGGGGAATAGGCATGAGCAGTTCTTC. Full variable domain (remainder filled in from reference TRBV5-1 and TRBJ2-1): KAGVTQTPRYLIKTRGQQVTLSCSPISGHRSVSWYQQTPGQGLQFLFEYFSETQRNKGNFPGRFSGRQFSNSRSEMNVSTLELGDSALYLCASSWGGNRHEQFFGPGTRLTVL.

This clonotype has ten or more counts. The chain recombines TRBV6-5 with TRBJ1-1; 7 bases are a match to TRBD1. V gave up 6 bases and J gave up 4 bases; unmatched junction bases: 5. The CDR3 covers 13 residues. Germline CDR1 is MNHEY and CDR2 is SVGAGI. CDR3 region: CASRQQGRTEAFF. CDR3 sequence (DNA): TGTGCCAGCAGACAACAGGGGCGCACTGAAGCTTTCTTT.

The genes are TRBV4-3 and TRBJ2-1; D possibly corresponds to TRBD1 (5 bases). TRBJ2-7 matches the DNA end more closely, so the J call is doubtful. Germline V CDR1 and CDR2: LGHNA, YSLEER. This CDR3 spans 15 amino acids. CDR3 protein: CASSHRRRTDNEQYF. CDR3 bases: TGCGCCAGCAGCCATCGACGCAGGACGGACAATGAGCAGTACTTC.

Here the CDR3 reads CAIDERDKGAAEAFF. As DNA, the CDR3 is TGTGCCATCGACGAACGCGACAAGGGGGCGGCTGAAGCTTTCTTT. The chain joins TRBV2 to TRBJ1-1, with TRBD1 identical over 7 bases. The germline V gene encodes CDR1 SNHLY and CDR2 FYNNEI. Trimming cost V 10 bases and J 6 bases; bases outside gene matches: 17. The CDR3 runs 15 residues.

The genes are TRBV6-2 or TRBV6-3 and TRBJ2-3, with D possibly called TRBD1 or TRBD2 (5 bases each). The CDR3 length is 15 residues. CDR1 is MNHEY, CDR2 SVGEGT, per germline. The ends were cut back, 5 bases at V and 8 bases at J, with 20 bases in the middle. The CDR3 spells CASSTPGTIAFTQYF. CDR3 DNA: TGTGCCAGCAGTACCCCCGGGACCATCGCCTTTACGCAGTATTTT.

The V gene is TRBV12-3 or TRBV12-4, the J gene TRBJ2-7, with 7 bases matching TRBD2. Trimming removed 5 bases from V and 4 bases from J; junction bases left unmatched: 11. This CDR3 contains 15 residues. CDR3 in amino acids: CASSDSSGLFYEQYF. In DNA form, the CDR3 reads TGTGCCAGCAGTGACTCTAGCGGACTATTTTACGAGCAGTACTTC.

V and J are TRBV4-3 and TRBJ2-6, with TRBD2 identical over 10 bases. In germline, CDR1 is LGHNA, CDR2 YSLEER. The ends lost 0 bases at V and 2 bases at J; junction bases unmatched: 16. This CDR3 comprises 22 residues. CDR3 sequence reads: CASSQDFASGGAILAGANVLTF. The CDR3, as DNA: TGCGCCAGCAGCCAAGATTTCGCGAGCGGGGGGGCCATTCTGGCTGGGGCCAACGTCCTGACTTTC.

The chain recombines TRBV5-1 with TRBJ2-3; 7 positions agree with TRBD2. The CDR3 sequence is 15 residues long. J lost 1 base, V lost 2 bases, and 4 bases had no gene match. Germline assignment: CDR1 SGHRS and CDR2 YFSETQ. Here the CDR3 DNA reads TGCGCCAGCAGCTTCAACCGGGGGGGCACAGATACGCAGTATTTT. This sequence encodes CASSFNRGGTDTQYF.

The rearrangement joins TRBV6-5 to TRBJ1-2; a weak D match, TRBD1 (6 bases). V lost 2 bases, J lost 4 bases, and 14 bases lay in between. The germline V gene has CDR1 MNHEY and CDR2 SVGAGI. The CDR3 totals 15 residues. CDR3 nucleotides: TGTGCCAGCAGTTACATTGCGCAGGGGCTCTATGGCTACACCTTC. It yields the protein CASSYIAQGLYGYTF.

The V call is TRBV2, the J call TRBJ2-5; TRBD1 might be the D (8 bases). With the DNA end fitting TRBJ2-7 better, the J assignment may be wrong. The germline gives CDR1 SNHLY, CDR2 FYNNEI. CDR3 length: 14 amino acids. The CDR3 reads CASSGQGRAYEQYF. In DNA, the CDR3 is TGTGCCAGCAGTGGACAGGGGAGGGCCTACGAGCAGTACTTC.

J is TRBJ1-2 and V is TRBV20-1; 12 positions agree with TRBD1. The V gene's germline CDR1 is DFQATT and CDR2 SNEGSKA (reference sequence). Trimming at V came to 3 bases and at J to 6 bases, leaving 17 bases not matched to a gene. This CDR3 comprises 18 residues. The chain's CDR3 is CSASQPGQGARGWDGYTF. The CDR3 DNA is TGCAGTGCTAGCCAACCGGGACAGGGGGCTAGGGGCTGGGATGGCTACACCTTC.

This clonotype occurred a few times. The chain carries TRBV7-2 and TRBJ1-2; D gene uncertain. There are 13 residues in the CDR3. Germline-derived CDR1 and CDR2 are SGHTA and FQGNSA. V was trimmed by 6 bases and J by 0 bases, leaving 8 bases between them. The DNA for the CDR3 is TGTGCCAGCAGGCTAAGAGCTAACTATGGCTACACCTTC. It codes for CASRLRANYGYTF.

The V and J genes are TRBV4-3 and TRBJ2-5; D perhaps matches TRBD1 (6 bases). The better agreement between TRBJ2-7 and the DNA end casts doubt on the J call. Germline V gives CDR1 LGHNA, CDR2 YSLEER. This CDR3 spans 14 amino acids. The CDR3 DNA sequence: TGCGCCAGCAGCCAACTCACAGGGAGACACGAGCAGTACTTC. Its protein product is CASSQLTGRHEQYF.

This clonotype was detected once. The V call is TRBV15, the J call TRBJ1-5; D unclear. Germline V gene sequence: CDR1 LNHNV, CDR2 YYDKDF (reference sequence). The CDR3 runs 14 residues. V was shortened by 0 bases and J by 7 bases, with 10 bases between the two germline ends. Written as DNA, the CDR3 is TGTGCCACCAGCAGAGAGGGAGAAAGGCAGCCCCAGCATTTT. It codes for CATSREGERQPQHF.

The V and J genes are TRBV5-1 and TRBJ2-3, with D tentatively TRBD2 (5 bases). Germline V lookup: CDR1 SGHRS, CDR2 YFSETQ. V lost 1 base, J lost 2 bases, and 11 bases lay in between. This CDR3 contains 15 residues. The DNA for the CDR3 is TGCGCCAGCAGCTTGCTTAAGCGGATCACAGATACGCAGTATTTT. This translates into CASSLLKRITDTQYF.

In its sample, this clonotype was seen once. The chain has TRBV4-1 and TRBJ2-1; D is possibly TRBD1 or TRBD2 (5 bases each). Germline V gene lookup returns CDR1 MGHRA and CDR2 YSYEKL. V was cut by 7 bases and J by 5 bases, with 21 bases left in between. This CDR3 has 16 residues. For the CDR3, the DNA is TGCGCCAGCACCGAAGTGGGGACCGCCCTTCACAATGAGCAGTTCTTC. Translation: CASTEVGTALHNEQFF.

V and J are TRBV25-1 and TRBJ2-7; D might be TRBD1 (6 bases). The ends were cut back, 1 base at V and 2 bases at J, with 15 bases in the middle. Germline CDR1 is MGHDK and CDR2 is SYGVNS. CDR3 length: 16 residues. The CDR3 loop reads CASSESSGTLTYEQYF. The DNA of the CDR3 is TGTGCCAGCAGTGAATCCTCCGGGACACTTACCTACGAGCAGTACTTC.

This clonotype was observed a handful of times. The chain carries TRBV27 and TRBJ2-7; weak D call: TRBD2 (6 bases). V was cut by 5 bases and J by 6 bases, with 14 bases left in between. Per germline, CDR1 MNHEY and CDR2 SMNVEV (reference sequence). The CDR3 length is 13 residues. The CDR3 spells CASSPGLSVEQYF. The CDR3, as DNA: TGTGCCAGCAGTCCGGGACTTTCGGTCGAGCAGTACTTC.

This chain links TRBV4-1 with TRBJ2-3; TRBD2 agrees at 10 bases. The CDR3 spans 17 residues. Unmatched junction bases numbered 6, after V lost 0 bases and J lost 3 bases. Germline loops: CDR1 MGHRA, CDR2 YSYEKL. The CDR3 spells CASSQDGAGGPTDTQYF. The CDR3 DNA reads as TGCGCCAGCAGCCAAGATGGAGCGGGAGGGCCAACAGATACGCAGTATTTT.

This clonotype was picked up a small number of times. Here the CDR3 reads CASSLVEGGFYEQYF. The CDR3 region has the DNA TGTGCCAGCAGCTTAGTTGAGGGCGGTTTCTACGAGCAGTACTTC. The genes are TRBV7-2 and TRBJ2-7; possibly TRBD2 for D (5 bases). V lost 1 base to trimming and J lost 3 bases, with 13 bases between them. Germline lookup yields CDR1 SGHTA and CDR2 FQGNSA. CDR3 length: 15 residues.